One and the same sample provided the 3 T cell receptor beta chains below, sequenced in a study of blood T cell repertoires in COVID-19. The table came from immunoSEQ multiplex PCR; TCRdb's copy has only in-frame clones and leaves some out. This sample carries over 200,000 clones, more than 85% of them seen once, and the ten largest clones take around 0.84%. Material for sequencing was peripheral blood. These receptors were collected from a man aged 55 to 69 with COVID-19, enrolled during active disease.

This chain connects TRBV10-3 to TRBJ2-7; tentative D call: TRBD1 (6 bases). V was shortened by 8 bases and J by 1 base, with 12 bases between the two germline ends. The CDR3 runs to 13 residues. Germline V CDR1 and CDR2: ENHRY, SYGVKD. CDR3 sequence (DNA): TGTGCCATCGAGGGGACAAATTCCTACGAGCAGTACTTC. Its protein product is CAIEGTNSYEQYF.

V and J are TRBV5-1 and TRBJ1-6, with TRBD1 matching over 9 bases. V gave up 5 bases and J gave up 9 bases; unmatched junction bases: 6. This CDR3 contains 14 residues. Germline V CDR1 and CDR2: SGHRS, YFSETQ. The CDR3 protein is CASRSGQGGSPLHF. For the CDR3, the DNA is TGCGCCAGCAGGTCGGGACAGGGAGGTTCACCCCTCCACTTT.

V gene TRBV3-1 (or the pseudogene TRBV3-2) combines with J gene TRBJ2-3; D unclear. The V gene's germline CDR1 is LGHDT and CDR2 YNNKEL (reference sequence). CDR3 length equals 17 residues. V lost 1 base and J lost 0, with 14 bases in between. The CDR3 here is CASSQVARSPSTDTQYF. DNA for the CDR3: TGTGCCAGCAGCCAAGTCGCCAGATCCCCTAGCACAGATACGCAGTATTTT.